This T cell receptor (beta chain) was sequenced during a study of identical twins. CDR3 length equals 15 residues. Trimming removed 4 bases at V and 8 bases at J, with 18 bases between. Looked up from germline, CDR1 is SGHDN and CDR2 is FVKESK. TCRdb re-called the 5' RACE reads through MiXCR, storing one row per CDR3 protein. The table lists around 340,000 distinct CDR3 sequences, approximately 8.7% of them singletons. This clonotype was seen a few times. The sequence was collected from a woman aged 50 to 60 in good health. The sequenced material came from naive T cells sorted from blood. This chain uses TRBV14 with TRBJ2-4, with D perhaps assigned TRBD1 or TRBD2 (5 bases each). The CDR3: CASSRDALNLDIQYF. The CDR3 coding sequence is TGTGCCAGCAGCCGGGACGCGCTGAACTTGGACATTCAGTACTTC.